This T cell receptor beta chain derives from a study of T cell clonotyping in hematopoietic cell transplantation. The overall study: Cytoreduction preceded collection of pretransplant recipient samples. Study-wide results and limits: Pathologically expanded recipient clonotypes increased progressively from day 30 to day 180 as diversity fell. CD4 and CD8 repertoire contributions could not be separated without sorting.

About this clone: No antigen is known for it.

CDR1 is MNHEY, CDR2 SMNVEV, per germline (reference sequence). The CDR3 has 17 residues. The ends lost 5 bases at V and 3 bases at J; junction bases unmatched: 11. Noted time point: recipient sample about 28 days before transplant, after cytoreduction. Samples: about 28 days before transplant, then days 30, 100 and 180 after. Method: immunoSEQ multiplex PCR; TCRdb's copy keeps in-frame clones and lacks some. The table has about 36,000 clones, 95% seen once; the top ten hold around 1.6%. J is TRBJ1-4 and V is TRBV27, with 8 bases matching TRBD1. This specimen consisted of peripheral blood mononuclear cells, obtained before stem cell transplant. The receptor was derived from a man between 35 and 55 years old with chronic myeloid leukemia. Some clones in this sample may be carry-over from other donors' samples. The CDR3 sequence is CASSPLTHRGSNEKLFF. CDR3 coding DNA: TGTGCCAGCAGTCCCCTCACCCACAGGGGGTCTAATGAAAAACTGTTTTTT.